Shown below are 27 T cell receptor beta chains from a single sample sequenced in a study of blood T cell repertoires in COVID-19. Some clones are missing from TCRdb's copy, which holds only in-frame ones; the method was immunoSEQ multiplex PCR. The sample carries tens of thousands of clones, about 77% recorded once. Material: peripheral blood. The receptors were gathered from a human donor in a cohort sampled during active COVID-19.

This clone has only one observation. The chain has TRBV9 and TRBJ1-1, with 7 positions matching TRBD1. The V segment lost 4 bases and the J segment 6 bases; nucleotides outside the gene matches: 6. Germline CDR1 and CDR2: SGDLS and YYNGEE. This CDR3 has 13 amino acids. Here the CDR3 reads CASSRGGSAEAFF. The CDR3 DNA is TGTGCCAGCAGCCGAGGGGGCTCCGCTGAAGCTTTCTTT.

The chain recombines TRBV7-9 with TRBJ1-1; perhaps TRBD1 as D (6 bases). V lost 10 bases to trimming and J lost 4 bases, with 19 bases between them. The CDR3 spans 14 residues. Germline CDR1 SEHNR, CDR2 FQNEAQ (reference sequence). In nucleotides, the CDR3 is TGTGCCACCCCAGGGGTCGGGCCCGGCACTGAAGCTTTCTTT. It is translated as CATPGVGPGTEAFF.

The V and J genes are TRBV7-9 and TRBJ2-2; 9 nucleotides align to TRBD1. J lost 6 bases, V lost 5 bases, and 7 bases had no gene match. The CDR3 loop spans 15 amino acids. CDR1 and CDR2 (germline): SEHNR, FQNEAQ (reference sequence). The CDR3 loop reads CASSPGQGFAGELFF. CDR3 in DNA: TGTGCCAGCAGCCCGGGACAGGGCTTTGCCGGGGAGCTGTTTTTT.

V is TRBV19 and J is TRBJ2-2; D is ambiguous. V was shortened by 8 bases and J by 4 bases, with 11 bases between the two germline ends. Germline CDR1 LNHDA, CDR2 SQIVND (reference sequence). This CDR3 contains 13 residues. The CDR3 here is CASSRGVTGELFF. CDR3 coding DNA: TGTGCCAGTTCCCGCGGAGTCACCGGGGAGCTGTTTTTT.

CDR3 DNA sequence: TGTGCCAGCAGTTCCCCGAGGGGGGAGACCCAGTACTTC. Translating gives CASSSPRGETQYF. The chain joins TRBV27 to TRBJ2-5; TRBD1 might be the D (6 bases). This CDR3 has 13 amino acids. Germline V CDR1 and CDR2: MNHEY, SMNVEV (reference sequence). V was trimmed by 4 bases and J by 5 bases, leaving 11 bases between them.

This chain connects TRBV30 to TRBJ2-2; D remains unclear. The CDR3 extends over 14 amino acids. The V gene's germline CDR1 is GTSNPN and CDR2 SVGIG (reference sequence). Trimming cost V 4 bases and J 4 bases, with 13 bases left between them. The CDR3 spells CAWTHVPGTGELFF. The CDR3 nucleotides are TGTGCCTGGACCCACGTTCCGGGCACCGGGGAGCTGTTTTTT.

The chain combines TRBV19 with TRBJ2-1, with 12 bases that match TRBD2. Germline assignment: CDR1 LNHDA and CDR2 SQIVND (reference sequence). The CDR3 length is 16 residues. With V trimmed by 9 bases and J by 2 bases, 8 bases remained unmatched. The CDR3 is CASRLAGVNTYNEQFF. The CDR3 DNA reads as TGTGCCAGCCGACTAGCGGGAGTTAACACCTACAATGAGCAGTTCTTC. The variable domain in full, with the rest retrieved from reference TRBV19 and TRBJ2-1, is DGGITQSPKYLFRKEGQNVTLSCEQNLNHDAMYWYRQDPGQGLRLIYYSQIVNDFQKGDIAEGYSVSREKKESFPLTVTSAQKNPTAFYLCASRLAGVNTYNEQFFGPGTRLTVL.

The DNA for the CDR3 is TGTGCCAGCAGCGGCCGCAGGGTCCATAATTCACCCCTCCACTTT. This gives the protein CASSGRRVHNSPLHF. The gene calls are TRBV21-1 and TRBJ1-6; the table names TRBD1, a call not compared with the DNA. TRBV21-1 is an annotated pseudogene. The CDR3 has 15 residues.

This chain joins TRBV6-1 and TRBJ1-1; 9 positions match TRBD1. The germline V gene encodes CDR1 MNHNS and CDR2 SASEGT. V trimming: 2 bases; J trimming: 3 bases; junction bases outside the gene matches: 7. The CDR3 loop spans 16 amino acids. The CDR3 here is CASSERDRVFYTEAFF. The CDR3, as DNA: TGTGCCAGCAGTGAAAGGGACAGGGTGTTTTACACTGAAGCTTTCTTT.

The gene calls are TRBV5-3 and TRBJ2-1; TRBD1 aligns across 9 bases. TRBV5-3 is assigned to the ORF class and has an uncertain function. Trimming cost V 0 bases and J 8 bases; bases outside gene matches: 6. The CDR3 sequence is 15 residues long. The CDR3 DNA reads TGTGCCAGAAGCTTGGCCGGGGACAGGGACGATGAGCAGTTCTTC. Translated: CARSLAGDRDDEQFF.

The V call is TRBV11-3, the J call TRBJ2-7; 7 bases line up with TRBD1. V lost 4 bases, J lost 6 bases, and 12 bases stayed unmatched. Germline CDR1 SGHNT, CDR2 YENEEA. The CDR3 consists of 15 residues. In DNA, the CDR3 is TGTGCCAGCAGCTGGCCCGGACAGGCGAACCTCGAGCAGTACTTC. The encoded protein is CASSWPGQANLEQYF.

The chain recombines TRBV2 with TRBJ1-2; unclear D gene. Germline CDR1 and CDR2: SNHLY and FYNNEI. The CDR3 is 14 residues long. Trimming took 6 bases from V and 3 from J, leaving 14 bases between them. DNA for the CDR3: TGTGCCAGCAGACCGTCCTCCGGGGACTATGGCTACACCTTC. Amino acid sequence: CASRPSSGDYGYTF.

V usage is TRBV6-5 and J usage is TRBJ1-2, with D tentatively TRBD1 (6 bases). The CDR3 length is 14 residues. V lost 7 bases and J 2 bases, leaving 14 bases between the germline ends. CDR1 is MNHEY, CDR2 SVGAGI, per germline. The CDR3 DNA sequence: TGTGCCAGCACCCGGGACAATAAGAACTATGGCTACACCTTC. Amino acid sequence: CASTRDNKNYGYTF.

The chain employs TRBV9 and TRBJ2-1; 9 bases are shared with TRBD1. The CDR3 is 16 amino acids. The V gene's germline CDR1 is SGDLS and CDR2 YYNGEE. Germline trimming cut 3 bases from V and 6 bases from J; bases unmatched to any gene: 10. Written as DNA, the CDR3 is TGTGCCAGCAGCGACCCTCGGACAGGGGTTTTCAATGAGCAGTTCTTC. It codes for CASSDPRTGVFNEQFF.

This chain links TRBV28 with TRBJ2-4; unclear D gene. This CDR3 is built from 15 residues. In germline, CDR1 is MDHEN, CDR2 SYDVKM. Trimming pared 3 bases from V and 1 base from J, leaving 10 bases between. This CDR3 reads CASSLPGKAKNIQYF. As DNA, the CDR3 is TGTGCCAGCAGTTTGCCAGGAAAGGCCAAAAACATTCAGTACTTC.

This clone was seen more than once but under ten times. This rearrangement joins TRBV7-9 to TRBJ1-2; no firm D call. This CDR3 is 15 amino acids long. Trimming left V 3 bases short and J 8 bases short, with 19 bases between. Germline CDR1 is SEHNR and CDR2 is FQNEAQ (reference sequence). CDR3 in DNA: TGTGCCAGCAGCTTTCTGGGAGGTGCTAGGAGCGGCTACACCTTC. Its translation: CASSFLGGARSGYTF.

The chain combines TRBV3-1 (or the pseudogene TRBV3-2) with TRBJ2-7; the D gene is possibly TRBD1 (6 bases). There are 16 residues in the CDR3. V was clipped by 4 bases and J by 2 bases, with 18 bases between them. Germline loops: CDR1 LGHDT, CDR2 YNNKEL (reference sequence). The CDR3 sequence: CASSPPLGAGAYEQYF. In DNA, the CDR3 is TGTGCCAGCAGCCCCCCGTTGGGGGCAGGGGCCTACGAGCAGTACTTC.

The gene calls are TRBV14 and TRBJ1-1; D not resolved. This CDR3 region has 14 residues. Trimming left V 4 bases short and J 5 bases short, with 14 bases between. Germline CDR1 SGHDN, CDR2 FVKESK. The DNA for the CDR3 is TGTGCCAGCAGCCTTTCGAGGCGCGGGACTGAAGCTTTCTTT. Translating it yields CASSLSRRGTEAFF.

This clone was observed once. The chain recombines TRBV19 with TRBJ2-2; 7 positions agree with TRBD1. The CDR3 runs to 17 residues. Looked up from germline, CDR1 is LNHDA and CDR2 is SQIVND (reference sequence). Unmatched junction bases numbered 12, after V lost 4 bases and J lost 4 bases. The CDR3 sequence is CASSTGTAVSTTGELFF. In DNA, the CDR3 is TGTGCCAGTAGTACTGGGACAGCCGTATCCACCACCGGGGAGCTGTTTTTT.

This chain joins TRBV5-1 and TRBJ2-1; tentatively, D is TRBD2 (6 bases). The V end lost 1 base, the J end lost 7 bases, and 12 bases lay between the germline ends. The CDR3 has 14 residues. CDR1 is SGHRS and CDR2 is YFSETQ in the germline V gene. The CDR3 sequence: CASSLIAEGNEQFF. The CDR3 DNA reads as TGCGCCAGCAGCTTGATTGCGGAGGGGAATGAGCAGTTCTTC. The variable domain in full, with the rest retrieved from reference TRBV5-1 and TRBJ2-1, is KAGVTQTPRYLIKTRGQQVTLSCSPISGHRSVSWYQQTPGQGLQFLFEYFSETQRNKGNFPGRFSGRQFSNSRSEMNVSTLELGDSALYLCASSLIAEGNEQFFGPGTRLTVL.

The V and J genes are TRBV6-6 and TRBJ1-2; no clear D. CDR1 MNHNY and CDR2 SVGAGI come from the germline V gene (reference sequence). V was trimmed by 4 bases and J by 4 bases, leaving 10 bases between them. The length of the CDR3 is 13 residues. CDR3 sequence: CASSWVEGYGYTF. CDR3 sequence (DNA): TGTGCCAGCAGTTGGGTCGAGGGCTATGGCTACACCTTC.

CDR3 DNA: TGTGCCACAAGACAGGGGACATACACAGATACGCAGTATTTT. Protein sequence: CATRQGTYTDTQYF. The chain joins TRBV24-1 to TRBJ2-3; 8 bases are a match to TRBD1. Germline CDR1 is KGHDR and CDR2 is SFDVKD. The length of the CDR3 is 14 residues. V lost 10 bases and J lost 2; bases outside the gene matches: 7.

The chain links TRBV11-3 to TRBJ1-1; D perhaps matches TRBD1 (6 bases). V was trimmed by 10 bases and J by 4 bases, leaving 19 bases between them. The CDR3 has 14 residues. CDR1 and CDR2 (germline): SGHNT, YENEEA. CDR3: CATSRGRGSTEAFF. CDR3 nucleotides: TGTGCCACCTCGCGGGGGCGGGGGAGCACTGAAGCTTTCTTT.

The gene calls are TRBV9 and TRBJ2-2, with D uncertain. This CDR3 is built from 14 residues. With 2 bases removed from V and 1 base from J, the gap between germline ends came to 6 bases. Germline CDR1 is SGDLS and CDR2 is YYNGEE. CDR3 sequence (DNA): TGTGCCAGCAGCGTCCGAGGGAACACCGGGGAGCTGTTTTTT. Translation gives CASSVRGNTGELFF.

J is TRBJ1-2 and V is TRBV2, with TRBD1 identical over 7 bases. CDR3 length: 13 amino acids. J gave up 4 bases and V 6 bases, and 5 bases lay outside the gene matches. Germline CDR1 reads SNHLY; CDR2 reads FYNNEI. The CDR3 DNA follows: TGTGCCAGCAGCCAGGACAGGATCTATGGCTACACCTTC. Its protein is CASSQDRIYGYTF.

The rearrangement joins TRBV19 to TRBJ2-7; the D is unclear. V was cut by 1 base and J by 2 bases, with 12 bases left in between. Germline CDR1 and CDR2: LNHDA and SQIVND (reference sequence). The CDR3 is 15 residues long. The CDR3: CASSIVNRAPYEQYF. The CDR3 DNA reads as TGTGCCAGTAGTATAGTTAACAGAGCTCCCTACGAGCAGTACTTC.

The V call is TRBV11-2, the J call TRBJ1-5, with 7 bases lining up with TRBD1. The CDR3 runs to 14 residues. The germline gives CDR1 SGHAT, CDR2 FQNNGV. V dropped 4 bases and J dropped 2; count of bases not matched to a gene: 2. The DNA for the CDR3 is TGTGCCAGCAGCTCCGACAGGGGCAATCAGCCCCAGCATTTT. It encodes CASSSDRGNQPQHF.